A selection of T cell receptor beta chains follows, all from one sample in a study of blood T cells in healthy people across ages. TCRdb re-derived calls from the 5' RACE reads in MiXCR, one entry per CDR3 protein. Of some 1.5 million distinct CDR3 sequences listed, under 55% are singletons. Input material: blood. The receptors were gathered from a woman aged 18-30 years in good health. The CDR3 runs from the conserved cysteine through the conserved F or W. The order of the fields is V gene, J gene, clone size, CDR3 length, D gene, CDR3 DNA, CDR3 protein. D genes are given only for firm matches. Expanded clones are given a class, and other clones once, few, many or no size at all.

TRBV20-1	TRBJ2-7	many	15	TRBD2	TGCAGTGCTACTCCCCTGACTAGCGGACCCTACGAGCAGTACTTC	CSATPLTSGPYEQYF
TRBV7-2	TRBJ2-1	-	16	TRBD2	TGTGCCAGCAGCTTAGGCGGGGGACTGGGATACAATGAGCAGTTCTTC	CASSLGGGLGYNEQFF
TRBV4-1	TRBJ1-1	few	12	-	TGCGCCAGCAGCCGCTCAGGGGATGAAGCTTTCTTT	CASSRSGDEAFF
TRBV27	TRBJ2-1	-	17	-	TGTGCCAGCAGATCTATCTGCAGGGGTCGTCAGAACAATGAGCAGTTCTTC	CASRSICRGRQNNEQFF
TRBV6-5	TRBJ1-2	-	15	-	TGTGCCAGCAGTTACTCGGGGCAGAGTAACTCTGGCTACACCTTC	CASSYSGQSNSGYTF
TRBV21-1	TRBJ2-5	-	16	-	TGTGCCAGCAGCAAAGATGGACAGGGCTGCTACAATGAGCAGTACTTC	CASSKDGQGCYNEQYF
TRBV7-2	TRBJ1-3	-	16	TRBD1	TGTGCCGGCAGCAGACAGGGGGTGAGCCGTGGAAACACCATATATTTT	CAGSRQGVSRGNTIYF
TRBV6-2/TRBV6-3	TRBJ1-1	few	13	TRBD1	TGTGCCAGCAGCAGGGGGCGGCTCACTGAAGCTTTCTTT	CASSRGRLTEAFF
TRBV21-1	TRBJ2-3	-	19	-	TGTGCCAGCAGCAAAGATTCCAGGCGGAGCACGGAGCACACAGATACGCAGTATTTT	CASSKDSRRSTEHTDTQYF
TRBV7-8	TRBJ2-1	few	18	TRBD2	TGTGCCAGCAGCGGGCTGGCTAGCGGGACCTCCCTTTACAATGAGCAGTTCTTC	CASSGLASGTSLYNEQFF
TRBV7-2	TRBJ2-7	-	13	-	TGTGCCAGCAGCCCATTTATAGGCTACGAGCAGTACTTC	CASSPFIGYEQYF
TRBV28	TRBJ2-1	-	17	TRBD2	TGTGCCAGCACCTCCCGGACTAGCGTGTATTCTGGGATTGAGCAGTTCTTC	CASTSRTSVYSGIEQFF
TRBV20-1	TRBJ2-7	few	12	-	TGCAGTGGTTCGGGAGCCTCCTACGAGCAGTACTTC	CSGSGASYEQYF
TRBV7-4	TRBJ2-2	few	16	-	TGTGCCAGCAGCGGAGGGGGACTTACGAACACCGGGGAGCTGTTTTTT	CASSGGGLTNTGELFF
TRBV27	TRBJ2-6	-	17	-	TGTGCCAGCAGTTTGGACAGGGAGGGCTCTGGGGCCAACGTCCTGACTTTC	CASSLDREGSGANVLTF
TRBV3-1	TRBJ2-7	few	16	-	TGTGCCAGCAGCCAACCACTCGGACGGAGCTCCTACGAGCAGTACTTC	CASSQPLGRSSYEQYF
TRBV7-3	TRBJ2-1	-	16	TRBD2	TGTGCCAGCAGCGCCAAGACTAGCGGGACAAACGATGAGCAGTTCTTC	CASSAKTSGTNDEQFF
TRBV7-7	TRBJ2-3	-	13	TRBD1	TGTGCTAGCAGCTCGGACAGGGGGTATACGCAGTATTTT	CASSSDRGYTQYF
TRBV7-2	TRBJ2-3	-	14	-	TGTGCCAGCAGCTCAGGGACTGCGCAAGATACGCAGTATTTT	CASSSGTAQDTQYF
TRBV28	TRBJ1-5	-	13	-	TGTGCCAGCCAGGGTTATAGCAATCAGCCCCAGCATTTT	CASQGYSNQPQHF
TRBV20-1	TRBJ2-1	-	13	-	TGCAGTGCTAAGGGGGGGCTCTACAATGAGCAGTTCTTC	CSAKGGLYNEQFF
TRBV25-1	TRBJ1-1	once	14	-	TGTGCCAGCAGTGATCCACACATGAACACCGAAGCTTTCTTT	CASSDPHMNTEAFF
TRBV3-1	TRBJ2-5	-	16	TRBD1	TGTGCCAGCAGCCAAGTAGGGGGCGAACCGACGGAGACCCAGTACTTC	CASSQVGGEPTETQYF